The present T cell receptor beta chain was sequenced within a study of OX40 agonist ivuxolimab in advanced cancers. Whole-study context: Partial responses occurred in three patients (one hepatocellular carcinoma, two cutaneous melanoma).

Blood got drawn at baseline, again on cycle 4 day 1, and then on cycle 7 day 1. This clone was counted only a few times. Germline CDR1 is SGHTA and CDR2 is FQGNSA. V was cut by 6 bases and J by 3 bases, with 16 bases left in between. The CDR3 loop spans 15 amino acids. TCRdb's table, derived via immunoSEQ multiplex PCR, lists solely in-frame clones and lacks some. There are 50,000 to 75,000 clones in the sample; around 89% occur only once, and 1.9% lies in the top ten. This clonotype originated in an adult with an advanced solid tumor such as melanoma, head and neck, liver or kidney cancer. Source: CD4+ or CD8+ T cells sorted from blood, taken in a trial of the OX40 agonist ivuxolimab. V and J are TRBV7-2 and TRBJ2-3, with D tentatively TRBD2 (6 bases). CDR3 sequence (DNA): TGTGCCAGCAGTCCTAGTGCGGGACCGACAGATACGCAGTATTTT. This translates into CASSPSAGPTDTQYF. The whole variable domain, remainder taken from reference TRBV7-2 and TRBJ2-3, is GAGVSQSPSNKVTEKGKDVELRCDPISGHTALYWYRQSLGQGLEFLIYFQGNSAPDKSGLPSDRFSAERTGGSVSTLTIQRTQQEDSAVYLCASSPSAGPTDTQYFGPGTRLTVL.